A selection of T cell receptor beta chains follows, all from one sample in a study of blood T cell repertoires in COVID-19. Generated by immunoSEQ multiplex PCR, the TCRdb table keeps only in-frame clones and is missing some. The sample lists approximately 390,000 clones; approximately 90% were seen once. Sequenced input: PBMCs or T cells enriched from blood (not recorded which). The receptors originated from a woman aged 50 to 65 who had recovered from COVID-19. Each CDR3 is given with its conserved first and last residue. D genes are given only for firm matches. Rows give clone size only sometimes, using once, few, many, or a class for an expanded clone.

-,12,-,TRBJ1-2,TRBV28,TGTGCCAGCAGTTTTGGGGCGTATGGCTACACCTTC,CASSFGAYGYTF
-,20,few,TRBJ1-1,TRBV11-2,TGTGCCAGCAGCTTAGATGAAGGGTGGGGTCAGGGGATTGCGAACACTGAAGCTTTCTTT,CASSLDEGWGQGIANTEAFF
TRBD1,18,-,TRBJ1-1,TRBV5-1,TGCGCCAGCAGCAACCGGGACAGGGGCAAGGAAGTGAACACTGAAGCTTTCTTT,CASSNRDRGKEVNTEAFF
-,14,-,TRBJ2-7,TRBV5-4,TGTGCCAGCAGCTTCCTGCAGGGTAGGGACGAGCAGTACTTC,CASSFLQGRDEQYF
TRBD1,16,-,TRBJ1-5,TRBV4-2,TGTGCCAGCAGCCCCGGCGGACAGGGGTTCGATCAGCCCCAGCATTTT,CASSPGGQGFDQPQHF
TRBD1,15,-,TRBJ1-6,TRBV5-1,TGCGCCAGCAGCTTAGGACAGGGGAGTAATTCACCCCTCCACTTT,CASSLGQGSNSPLHF
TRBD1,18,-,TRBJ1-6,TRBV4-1,TGCGCCAGCAGCCAAGAACCACAGGGAGAGACAGGGGGCGCACCCCTCCACTTT,CASSQEPQGETGGAPLHF
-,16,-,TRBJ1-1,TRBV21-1,TGTGCCAGCAGCAAAGGGGGAGACAGACCCGGGAGTGAAGCTTTCTTT,CASSKGGDRPGSEAFF
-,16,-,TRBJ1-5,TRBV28,TGTGCCAGCAGTTTTGGGCAGGGGCACAGCAATCAGCCCCAGCATTTT,CASSFGQGHSNQPQHF
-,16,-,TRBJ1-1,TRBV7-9,TGTGCCAGCAGCTTACTACCCCAGGGTAGGGGCACTGAAGCTTTCTTT,CASSLLPQGRGTEAFF
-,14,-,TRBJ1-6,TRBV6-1,TGTGCCAGCAGTGAGCAGGGTTATAATTCACCCCTCCACTTT,CASSEQGYNSPLHF
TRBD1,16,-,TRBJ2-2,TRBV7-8,TGTGCCAGCAGCACCCCCGGGACAGCGAACACCGGGGAGCTGTTTTTT,CASSTPGTANTGELFF
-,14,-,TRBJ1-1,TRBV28,TGTGCCAGCGGTCCGGGACTAAGAAACACTGAAGCTTTCTTT,CASGPGLRNTEAFF
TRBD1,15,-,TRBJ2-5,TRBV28,TGTGCCAGCAGTGCTAACGGACAGGGGAAAGAGACCCAGTACTTC,CASSANGQGKETQYF
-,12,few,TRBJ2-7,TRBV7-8,TGTGCCAGCAGCTTAGTGGCGGGCGAGCAGTACTTC,CASSLVAGEQYF
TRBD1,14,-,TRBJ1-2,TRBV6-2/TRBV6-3,TGTGCCAGCAGTCTACAGGGGGCTAACTATGGCTACACCTTC,CASSLQGANYGYTF
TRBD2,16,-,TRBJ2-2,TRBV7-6,TGTGCCAGCAGCCTAAAAGCGGGGACGAACACCGGGGAGCTGTTTTTT,CASSLKAGTNTGELFF
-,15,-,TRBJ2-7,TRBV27,TGTGCCAGCAGTTTTAGTTCAGACAGCTCCTACGAGCAGTACTTC,CASSFSSDSSYEQYF
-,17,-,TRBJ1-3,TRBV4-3,TGCGCCAGCAGCCAAGACAACGGCCCACGGGTTGGAAACACCATATATTTT,CASSQDNGPRVGNTIYF
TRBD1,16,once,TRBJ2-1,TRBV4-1,TGCGCCAGCAGCCGGGAGGGACAGGGTAAAGGCAATGAGCAGTTCTTC,CASSREGQGKGNEQFF
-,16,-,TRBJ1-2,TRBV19,TGTGCCAGTAGTACGGACAGAGGGAGCTCATCCTATGGCTACACCTTC,CASSTDRGSSSYGYTF
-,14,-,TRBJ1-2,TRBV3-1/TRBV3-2,TGTGCCAGCAGTCAAGGACGGGGGGGAGGTGGCTACACCTTC,CASSQGRGGGGYTF
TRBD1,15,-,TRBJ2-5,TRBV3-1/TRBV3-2,TGTGCCAGCAGCCCCCAACAGGGGGGAATAGGGACCCAGTACTTC,CASSPQQGGIGTQYF
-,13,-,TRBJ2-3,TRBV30,TGTGCCTGGAATATGGGGGCTTCAGATACGCAGTATTTT,CAWNMGASDTQYF
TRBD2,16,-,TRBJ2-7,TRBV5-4,TGTGCCAGCAGCATACTAGCGGGGTCAATCCACTACGAGCAGTACTTC,CASSILAGSIHYEQYF
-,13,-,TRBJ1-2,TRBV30,TGTGCCTGGAGTGTACGTCAGAACTATGGCTACACCTTC,CAWSVRQNYGYTF
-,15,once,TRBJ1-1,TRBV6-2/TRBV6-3,TGTGCCAGCAGTTACTTGACCAGGGTAGGACCTGAAGCTTTCTTT,CASSYLTRVGPEAFF
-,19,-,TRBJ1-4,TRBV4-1,TGCGCCAGCAGAGGATGGGGTCCCGGAGGGCCGTTAGCTAATGAAAAACTGTTTTTT,CASRGWGPGGPLANEKLFF
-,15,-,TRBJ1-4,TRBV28,TGTGCCAGCAGTGCCCTCGACCGCGCCAGGGAAAAACTGTTTTTT,CASSALDRAREKLFF
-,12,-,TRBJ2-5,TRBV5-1,TGCGCCAGCAGACTCACTCAAGAGACCCAGTACTTC,CASRLTQETQYF
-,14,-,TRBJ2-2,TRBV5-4,TGTGCCAGCAGCTTGTTCGGGGATTCCGGGGAGCTGTTTTTT,CASSLFGDSGELFF
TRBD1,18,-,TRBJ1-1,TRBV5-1,TGCGCCAGCAGCCTTGGCCCGAACAGGGGGCGAGGAAACACTGAAGCTTTCTTT,CASSLGPNRGRGNTEAFF
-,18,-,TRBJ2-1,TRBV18,TGTGCCAGCTCACCACTGCAGGGAGGCTTTAGTCCCTACAATGAGCAGTTCTTC,CASSPLQGGFSPYNEQFF
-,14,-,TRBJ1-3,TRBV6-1,TGTGCCAGCAGTGAAATAACACCCGGAAACACCATATATTTT,CASSEITPGNTIYF
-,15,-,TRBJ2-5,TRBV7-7,TGTGCTAGCAGCTTATACTCGGGTTTCGAGGAGACCCAGTACTTC,CASSLYSGFEETQYF
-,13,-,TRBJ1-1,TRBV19,TGTGCCAGTATCCGGGGGATGAACACTGAAGCTTTCTTT,CASIRGMNTEAFF
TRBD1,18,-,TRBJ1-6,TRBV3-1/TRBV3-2,TGTGCCAGCAGCCAAGAGCGTCCCGGGACAGGGTATAATTCACCCCTCCACTTT,CASSQERPGTGYNSPLHF
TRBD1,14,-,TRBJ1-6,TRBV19,TGTGCCAGTAGGGAAGGGACAGCTAATTCACCCCTCCACTTT,CASREGTANSPLHF
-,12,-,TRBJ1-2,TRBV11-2,TGTGCCAGCAGCCTCGGGGTCTATGGCTACACCTTC,CASSLGVYGYTF
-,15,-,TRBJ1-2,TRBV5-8,TGTGCCAGCAGCTGGGACAAGGCGGTTGGCTATGGCTACACCTTC,CASSWDKAVGYGYTF
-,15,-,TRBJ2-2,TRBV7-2,TGTGCCAGCAGCTTAATAACAGGCAACACCGGGGAGCTGTTTTTT,CASSLITGNTGELFF
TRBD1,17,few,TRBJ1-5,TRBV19,TGTGCCAGTAGTATAGGTAAGGGACAGGGCTTCAATCAGCCCCAGCATTTT,CASSIGKGQGFNQPQHF
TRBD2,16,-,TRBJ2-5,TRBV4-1,TGCGCCAGCAGCCAACTCATGACTAGCATTGCAGAGACCCAGTACTTC,CASSQLMTSIAETQYF
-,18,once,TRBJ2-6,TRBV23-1,TGCGCCAGCAGTCAATCGCCGGGGTGCACGTCTGGGGCCAACGTCCTGACTTTC,CASSQSPGCTSGANVLTF
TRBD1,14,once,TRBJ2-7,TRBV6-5,TGTGCCAGCAGTCCTACAGGGGGCAGATACGAGCAGTACTTC,CASSPTGGRYEQYF
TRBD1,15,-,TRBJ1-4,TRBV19,TGTGCCAGTAGCACAGGGACAGCCACTAATGAAAAACTGTTTTTT,CASSTGTATNEKLFF
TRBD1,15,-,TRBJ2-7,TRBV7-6,TGTGCCAGCAGCCGAGGACAGGGCGGGATCTACGAGCAGTACTTC,CASSRGQGGIYEQYF
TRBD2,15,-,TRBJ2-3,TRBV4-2,TGTGCCAGCAGCTCGACTAGCCGTACCACAGATACGCAGTATTTT,CASSSTSRTTDTQYF
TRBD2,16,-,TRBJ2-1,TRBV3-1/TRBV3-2,TGTGCCAGCAGCCAAGGCGGAGCGGGGTCCTACAATGAGCAGTTCTTC,CASSQGGAGSYNEQFF
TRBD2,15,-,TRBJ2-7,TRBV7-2,TGTGCCAGCAGCTCCGGACTAGCGGTTTTCTACGAGCAGTACTTC,CASSSGLAVFYEQYF
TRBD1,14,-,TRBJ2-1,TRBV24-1,TGTGCCACCGCCGGGACAGAAACCTACAATGAGCAGTTCTTC,CATAGTETYNEQFF
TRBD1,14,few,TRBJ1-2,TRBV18,TGTGCCAGCTCATCGGGACAGGGTGACTATGGCTACACCTTC,CASSSGQGDYGYTF